The 21 T cell receptor beta chains in this list originate from one sample, sequenced in a study of HIV-infected patients and healthy controls. TCRdb used MiXCR to reprocess the 5' RACE reads, holding one entry per CDR3 protein. The repertoire holds around 64,000 distinct CDR3 sequences, with about a sixth as singletons. Material for sequencing was CD4+ T cells from blood. The receptors derive from a human donor in good health.

The chain carries TRBV12-3 or TRBV12-4 and TRBJ1-1; D is unclear. V was clipped by 5 bases and J by 0 bases, with 10 bases between them. The CDR3 loop spans 14 amino acids. DNA of the CDR3: TGTGCCAGCAGTCCTCATCAGATGAACACTGAAGCTTTCTTT. Protein sequence: CASSPHQMNTEAFF.

There are a few counts of this clonotype. The chain employs TRBV6-2 or TRBV6-3 and TRBJ2-7, with 11 bases matching TRBD2. The CDR3 loop spans 15 amino acids. V was pared by 3 bases and J by 3 bases, with 4 bases of the junction left unmatched. CDR1 and CDR2 from the germline V gene are MNHEY and SVGEGT. The CDR3 protein is CASSYSGRGDYEQYF. CDR3 in DNA: TGTGCCAGCAGTTATAGCGGGAGGGGAGACTACGAGCAGTACTTC.

The gene calls are TRBV25-1 and TRBJ1-4; TRBD1 might be the D (6 bases). CDR1 is MGHDK, CDR2 SYGVNS, per germline. The CDR3 contains 13 residues. V was clipped by 4 bases and J by 7 bases, with 10 bases between them. The CDR3 DNA follows: TGTGCCAGCAGTGTGACAGGTACTGAAAAACTGTTTTTT. It codes for CASSVTGTEKLFF.

This clonotype was detected many times. V gene TRBV4-3 combines with J gene TRBJ1-2; D gene ambiguous. This CDR3 region has 14 residues. Per germline, CDR1 LGHNA and CDR2 YSLEER. Trimming shortened V by 0 bases and J by 5 bases, and 10 bases separated the two germline ends. The CDR3 nucleotides read TGCGCCAGCAGCCAAGAAGCCGGCCCGTATGGCTACACCTTC. Translation gives CASSQEAGPYGYTF.

This sequence joins TRBV3-1 and TRBJ2-1, with 12 bases matching TRBD2. V shed 4 bases and J 7 bases; nucleotides not matched to a gene: 5. Germline values: CDR1 LGHDT, CDR2 YNNKEL (reference sequence). CDR3 length: 15 residues. The CDR3 DNA reads TGTGCCAGCAGCCGAAGGACTAGCGGGGAGAATGAGCAGTTCTTC. Translated, it gives CASSRRTSGENEQFF.

This clonotype came up many times. The chain is built from TRBV28 and TRBJ1-1; 8 nucleotides match TRBD1. CDR3 length: 15 residues. After removal of 6 bases from V and 2 bases from J, the junction contained 8 bases not matched to a gene. Germline loops: CDR1 MDHEN, CDR2 SYDVKM. The CDR3 region has the DNA TGTGCCAGCAGAAAGGGACAGGCTCAAAACACTGAAGCTTTCTTT. Its translation is CASRKGQAQNTEAFF.

This clonotype appeared many times. This chain links TRBV7-2 with TRBJ1-2; D is possibly TRBD1 (6 bases). The V end was cut by 5 bases, the J end by 6 bases, with 22 bases between. Germline V gene data show CDR1 as SGHTA and CDR2 as FQGNSA. The CDR3 is 16 residues long. The CDR3: CASSVDSSRDLNGYTF. CDR3 in DNA: TGTGCCAGCAGCGTGGACAGTTCACGCGATTTAAATGGCTACACCTTC. The variable domain in full, with the rest retrieved from reference TRBV7-2 and TRBJ1-2, is GAGVSQSPSNKVTEKGKDVELRCDPISGHTALYWYRQSLGQGLEFLIYFQGNSAPDKSGLPSDRFSAERTGGSVSTLTIQRTQQEDSAVYLCASSVDSSRDLNGYTFGSGTRLTVV.

Judged by abundance, this clonotype is medium-sized. This chain uses TRBV4-2 with TRBJ2-6; D uncertain. This CDR3 comprises 13 residues. Trimming removed 4 bases from V and 2 bases from J, with 3 bases in between. The V gene's germline CDR1 is LGHNA and CDR2 YNFKEQ. CDR3 residues: CASSRTGANVLTF. In nucleotides, the CDR3 is TGTGCCAGCAGCCGTACTGGGGCCAACGTCCTGACTTTC.

V and J are TRBV12-3 or TRBV12-4 and TRBJ2-3, with D unresolved. The V and J ends lost 3 bases and 0 bases respectively, with 10 bases between them. CDR3 length: 15 amino acids. The CDR3 DNA reads as TGTGCCAGCAGTTTTCAAGGAACTAGCACAGATACGCAGTATTTT. It encodes CASSFQGTSTDTQYF.

This clonotype appeared once. Being one base from a much bigger clone, this may be a read error. The V gene is TRBV19, the J gene TRBJ2-1; 13 bases are a match to TRBD2. CDR1 and CDR2 (germline): LNHDA, SQIVND (reference sequence). The CDR3 consists of 18 residues. The CDR3: CASSTLNLLAGGRNEQIF. The CDR3 nucleotides read TGTGCCAGTAGTACCCTCAACTTACTAGCGGGGGGGCGAAATGAGCAGATCTTC.

This clonotype occurred a few times. The chain links TRBV23-1 to TRBJ2-1; 10 nucleotides match TRBD2. TRBV23-1 carries the ORF label, with uncertain function. The trim removed 0 bases at V and 0 bases at J, leaving 11 bases unmatched. The CDR3 has 20 residues. The DNA for the CDR3 is TGCGCCAGCAGTCAATCTGGTAGCGGGGGGCCCCCAAGCTCCTACAATGAGCAGTTCTTC. This gives the protein CASSQSGSGGPPSSYNEQFF.

This clonotype occurred a few times. The chain combines TRBV7-2 with TRBJ2-7, with 10 bases that match TRBD2. Germline values: CDR1 SGHTA, CDR2 FQGNSA. The CDR3 spans 16 residues. J gave up 0 bases and V 4 bases, and 6 bases lay outside the gene matches. CDR3 DNA sequence: TGTGCCAGCAGCTCTGGGGTAGCGGGGGGCTCCTACGAGCAGTACTTC. Its translation is CASSSGVAGGSYEQYF.

V usage is TRBV6-6 and J usage is TRBJ2-3; 10 positions agree with TRBD2. Germline V lookup: CDR1 MNHNY, CDR2 SVGAGI (reference sequence). The V and J ends lost 2 bases and 4 bases, in that order; junction bases with no gene match: 9. The CDR3 runs 17 residues. The CDR3 coding sequence is TGTGCCAGCAGTTACCCCGGGCTAGCGGGAGAGGCAGATACGCAGTATTTT. It yields the protein CASSYPGLAGEADTQYF.

This clonotype was seen at least ten times. The rearrangement uses TRBV18 and TRBJ2-7; D assignment may be TRBD1 or TRBD2 (6 bases each). This CDR3 contains 14 residues. The V and J ends lost 6 bases and 2 bases respectively, with 14 bases between them. Per the germline V gene, CDR1 is KGHSH and CDR2 is LQKENI. The CDR3 protein is CASSPGGGPYEQYF. In nucleotides, the CDR3 is TGTGCCAGCTCGCCTGGAGGGGGGCCCTACGAGCAGTACTTC.

The chain joins TRBV4-2 to TRBJ1-1; 11 bases are shared with TRBD1. V was clipped by 8 bases and J by 11 bases; unmatched bases: 13. Germline CDR1 LGHNA, CDR2 YNFKEQ. The CDR3 has 14 amino acids. CDR3 nucleotides: TGTGCCAGCGTCCCGGGACAGGGGGGTCTCGGGGCTTTCTTT. Translating gives CASVPGQGGLGAFF.

A few counts support this clonotype. The chain recombines TRBV5-1 with TRBJ2-1; D is perhaps TRBD2 (5 bases). Germline CDR1 is SGHRS and CDR2 is YFSETQ. The CDR3 totals 16 residues. Deletions cut 5 bases from V and 2 bases from J, with 17 bases between. The CDR3 here is CASRDGSAKTYNEQFF. DNA of the CDR3: TGCGCCAGCAGAGATGGGAGCGCCAAAACCTACAATGAGCAGTTCTTC.

The chain links TRBV6-2 or TRBV6-3 to TRBJ1-1; D uncertain. Germline V gene data show CDR1 as MNHEY and CDR2 as SVGEGT. The V gene lost 7 bases and the J gene lost 1 base, with 13 bases spanning the gap. The CDR3 runs to 14 residues. DNA of the CDR3: TGTGCCAGCACCCAGAGGCGGGGGAACACTGAAGCTTTCTTT. This gives the protein CASTQRRGNTEAFF.

The V gene is TRBV19, the J gene TRBJ1-5, with 7 bases matching TRBD1. This CDR3 is built from 14 residues. Germline CDR1 reads LNHDA; CDR2 reads SQIVND (reference sequence). J was trimmed by 5 bases and V by 5 bases; bases with no gene match: 6. This CDR3 reads CASSGPGGYQPQHF. CDR3 nucleotide sequence: TGTGCCAGTAGTGGTCCAGGGGGTTATCAGCCCCAGCATTTT.

The sample holds many counts of this clonotype. The rearrangement uses TRBV15 and TRBJ2-1, with unresolved D. The CDR3 has 13 amino acids. Trimming removed 3 bases from V and 5 bases from J, with 8 bases in between. The V gene's germline CDR1 is LNHNV and CDR2 YYDKDF (reference sequence). In DNA form, the CDR3 reads TGTGCCACCAGCAGCAGAGAACACAATGAGCAGTTCTTC. Translated, it gives CATSSREHNEQFF.

This clonotype was observed a handful of times. The chain uses TRBV2 and TRBJ2-1; 12 bases fit TRBD2. Germline lookup yields CDR1 SNHLY and CDR2 FYNNEI. Trimming removed 6 bases from V and 2 bases from J; junction bases left unmatched: 8. The CDR3 is made up of 17 amino acids. The CDR3 coding sequence is TGTGCCAGCAGCCCAACTAGCGGGAGGCGACCCTACAATGAGCAGTTCTTC. Translated, it gives CASSPTSGRRPYNEQFF.

This clonotype was seen a few times. The chain uses TRBV28 and TRBJ2-1; TRBD1 agrees at 8 bases. V shed 1 base, J shed 7 bases, and the junction held 18 bases outside the gene matches. Per germline, CDR1 MDHEN and CDR2 SYDVKM. This CDR3 region has 19 residues. CDR3 bases: TGTGCCAGCAGTTTATTATCGACTGGCCGGGCAGGGGGCAGGAATGAGCAGTTCTTC. It yields the protein CASSLLSTGRAGGRNEQFF.